One sample yielded the 28 T cell receptor beta chains listed below, sequenced in a study of tumor and adjacent non-tumor tissue in lung cancer. This sample's RNA came from whole unsorted tissue. TCRbeta libraries were built with three rounds of nested PCR, modified from ARM-PCR. From the multiplex PCR reads, TCRdb called clonotypes with MiXCR, one entry per CDR3 protein. The table includes over 110,000 distinct CDR3 sequences, approximately 66% detected once. The sequencing input was lung tumor tissue. These receptors originate from a man aged 60 to 75 with small cell lung cancer.

About this clonotype: The junction departs from germline at one end; a sequencing error may be responsible. As DNA, the CDR3 is TGTGCCAGCAGCTTAGATGGGTTGGACTCTCCTTCTGGGACCAACGTCCAGACTTTC. Translation: CASSLDGLDSPSGTNVQTF. The chain employs TRBV11-3 and TRBJ2-6; D might be TRBD1 or TRBD2, each matching 5 bases. The CDR3 is 19 residues long. Germline V gene lookup returns CDR1 SGHNT and CDR2 YENEEA. The complete variable domain, with remaining parts taken from reference TRBV11-3 and TRBJ2-6, reads EAGVVQSPRYKIIEKKQPVAFWCNPISGHNTLYWYLQNLGQGPELLIRYENEEAVDDSQLPKDRFSAERLKGVDSTLKIQPAELGDSAVYLCASSLDGLDSPSGTNVQTFGAGSRLTVL.

This clonotype was detected once. This may come from a read error, since a much larger clone is one base off. The chain combines TRBV20-1 with TRBJ2-1; D is ambiguous. The CDR3 is 11 amino acids. Germline V gives CDR1 DFQATT, CDR2 SNEGSKA (reference sequence). The CDR3 is CSSRSDPEQFF. The CDR3 DNA sequence: TGCAGTTCTAGATCTGACCCCGAGCAGTTCTTC.

In its sample, this clonotype was seen many times. The chain employs TRBV5-4 and TRBJ1-4, with D tentatively TRBD1 (6 bases). There are 16 residues in the CDR3. Trimming stripped 4 bases from V and 0 bases from J, with 13 bases between. In germline, CDR1 is SGHNT, CDR2 YYREEE (reference sequence). This CDR3 is CASSPVPGATNEKLFF. CDR3 bases: TGTGCCAGCAGCCCGGTTCCAGGGGCAACTAATGAAAAACTGTTTTTT. Drawing the rest from reference TRBV5-4 and TRBJ1-4, the complete variable domain is ETGVTQSPTHLIKTRGQQVTLRCSSQSGHNTVSWYQQALGQGPQFIFQYYREEENGRGNFPPRFSGLQFPNYSSELNVNALELDDSALYLCASSPVPGATNEKLFFGSGTQLSVL.

About this clonotype itself: A much larger clone differs by one base, so this may be a read error. The chain uses TRBV20-1 and TRBJ2-1; 8 bases agree with TRBD1. The V gene end was trimmed by 7 bases and the J gene end by 13 bases; junction bases not matched to a gene: 12. Germline CDR1 is DFQATT and CDR2 is SNEGSKA (reference sequence). The CDR3 totals 12 residues. CDR3 nucleotide sequence: TGCAGTGGCAGGGGGCAATCGGAGACCCAGTTCTTC. Amino acid sequence: CSGRGQSETQFF.

Comments on this clonotype: This may be a read error: a much more frequent sequence differs by one nucleotide. V usage is TRBV6-1 and J usage is TRBJ2-5; no reliable D call. The germline CDR1 and CDR2 sequences are MNHNS and SASEGT. The CDR3 extends over 13 amino acids. The V gene lost 4 bases and the J gene lost 5 bases, with 11 bases spanning the gap. CDR3 protein: CASSGSVRETQYF. CDR3 sequence (DNA): TGTGCCAGCAGTGGCAGCGTGAGGGAGACCCAGTACTTC.

With regard to this clonotype: Sequence at one end of the junction differs from germline and may be a read error. This rearrangement joins TRBV6-1 to TRBJ2-3; D could derive from TRBD1 or TRBD2 (5 bases each). The length of the CDR3 is 15 residues. CDR1 is MNHNS, CDR2 SASEGT, per germline. The DNA of the CDR3 is TGTGCCAGCAGCGAGTGGGGGTGTAGCACAGATACACAGTATTTT. This encodes CASSEWGCSTDTQYF.

Of note for this clonotype: A read error may account for a junction end that differs from germline. The chain joins TRBV6-1 to TRBJ2-3; no clear D gene. Looked up from germline, CDR1 is MNHNS and CDR2 is SASEGT. CDR3 length: 15 residues. CDR3 loop: CATSKEGRGTDAQYF. DNA for the CDR3: TGTGCCACATCAAAGGAAGGGCGAGGCACAGATGCGCAGTATTTT.

This clonotype showed up many times. This chain links TRBV11-1 with TRBJ1-1; TRBD1 aligns across 8 bases. This CDR3 spans 17 amino acids. Germline V gives CDR1 SGHAT, CDR2 FQDESV (reference sequence). With V trimmed by 5 bases and J by 2 bases, 13 bases remained unmatched. DNA for the CDR3: TGTGCCAGCAGCCGCGACCCGGGACAGGAAAAAAACACTGAAGCTTTCTTT. It is translated as CASSRDPGQEKNTEAFF.

CDR3 sequence reads: CAAGQGTEQYF. CDR3 nucleotide sequence: TGTGCCGCGGGCCAGGGGACCGAGCAGTACTTC. J is TRBJ2-7 and V is TRBV10-3, with TRBD1 as a possible D gene (6 bases). Germline V gives CDR1 ENHRY, CDR2 SYGVKD. This CDR3 spans 11 amino acids. The V gene lost 11 bases and the J gene lost 6 bases, with 14 bases spanning the gap.

Concerning this clonotype: This may stem from a read error, because a much larger clone lies one nucleotide away. This sequence joins TRBV12-3 or TRBV12-4 and TRBJ2-1; D perhaps matches TRBD2 (6 bases). The CDR3 length is 11 residues. CDR3 amino acids: CASSLVREQLF. CDR3 coding DNA: TGTGCCAGCAGTTTAGTTCGGGAGCAGCTCTTC.

This chain links TRBV11-2 with TRBJ2-1, with TRBD1 as a possible D gene (5 bases). V was trimmed by 10 bases and J by 8 bases, leaving 27 bases between them. CDR3 length: 16 residues. Per the germline V gene, CDR1 is SGHAT and CDR2 is FQNNGV. The DNA for the CDR3 is TGTGCCAACAACTTACTTTTAGGGGCGACCCTCGATGAGCAGTTCTTC. Encoded protein: CANNLLLGATLDEQFF.

Comment on this clonotype: Given a much more abundant clone one base away, this may be a read error. The chain has TRBV6-1 and TRBJ1-2; D is undetermined. Germline V gives CDR1 MNHNS, CDR2 SASEGT. This CDR3 has 12 residues. The CDR3 protein is CSSRETLEGYTF. For the CDR3, the DNA is TGTTCCAGCAGAGAGACCCTGGAAGGCTACACCTTC.

The rearrangement links TRBV6-1 to TRBJ2-7; TRBD2 matches at 7 bases. Trimming removed 1 base from V and 10 bases from J; junction bases left unmatched: 13. Germline V lookup: CDR1 MNHNS, CDR2 SASEGT. The CDR3 loop spans 15 amino acids. The CDR3 spells CASSEVGGIGPDQYF. CDR3 sequence (DNA): TGTGCCAGCAGTGAAGTGGGAGGGATAGGACCCGACCAGTACTTC.

The CDR3 coding sequence is TGTGCCAGCAGCCAAGGACTGAGACAGGGAGGGTACGAGCAGTACTTC. Amino acids: CASSQGLRQGGYEQYF. The genes are TRBV14 and TRBJ2-7; either TRBD1 or TRBD2 may supply D (7 bases each). The CDR3 contains 16 residues. In germline, CDR1 is SGHDN, CDR2 FVKESK. Between the trimmed V and J ends, which lost 1 base and 4 bases, there was a span of 17 bases.

About this clonotype itself: Its ends do not fully match the called genes, so a read error is possible. The J gene is TRBJ2-5, the V gene TRBV4-1; 10 bases are shared with TRBD1. Germline V CDR1 and CDR2: MGHRA, YSYEKL. The CDR3 is 15 amino acids. CDR3 in amino acids: CAKSAGTGAQETRYF. CDR3 nucleotide sequence: TGCGCCAAAAGCGCCGGGACAGGGGCCCAAGAGACCCGGTACTTC.

The sample holds one count of this clonotype. Since the CDR3 does not end with the conserved phenylalanine or tryptophan, this likely comes from a read error. The gene calls are TRBV7-9 and TRBJ2-1, with 10 nucleotides matching TRBD2. The CDR3 spans 15 residues. Germline values: CDR1 SEHNR, CDR2 FQNEAQ (reference sequence). The CDR3 DNA reads as TGTGGCAGCAGCTGGGGACTAGCGCCTCACAATGAGCAGTTCTTG. This gives the protein CGSSWGLAPHNEQFL.

This clonotype was seen more than once but under ten times. J is TRBJ2-3 and V is TRBV5-4; 8 positions match TRBD2. J was trimmed by 0 bases and V by 6 bases; bases with no gene match: 9. The CDR3 spans 16 residues. CDR1 is SGHNT, CDR2 YYREEE, per germline (reference sequence). CDR3 amino acids: CASTPTSSGSTDTQYF. CDR3 coding DNA: TGTGCCAGCACCCCGACCTCTAGCGGGAGCACAGATACGCAGTATTTT.

In regard to this clonotype: It may be a read error: a sequence one base away is much more abundant. The chain links TRBV6-5 to TRBJ2-2; D uncertain. This CDR3 is built from 14 residues. Germline-derived CDR1 and CDR2 are MNHEY and SVGAGI. CDR3 residues: CASGYSFVAGELFF. DNA for the CDR3: TGTGCCAGCGGTTACTCGTTCGTCGCCGGGGAGCTGTTTTTT.

This chain connects TRBV6-5 to TRBJ2-1; a weak D match, TRBD1 (6 bases). The CDR3 is 13 amino acids. Trimming removed 8 bases at V and 4 bases at J, with 12 bases between. Per the germline V gene, CDR1 is MNHEY and CDR2 is SVGAGI. The CDR3 loop is CASGVGGYNEQFF. The CDR3 coding sequence is TGTGCCAGCGGAGTAGGGGGTTACAATGAGCAGTTCTTC.

Concerning this clonotype itself: At one end the junction does not follow the germline gene, possibly because of a read error. The V gene is TRBV5-4, the J gene TRBJ2-7, with D hard to call. The germline gives CDR1 SGHNT, CDR2 YYREEE (reference sequence). The CDR3 loop spans 15 amino acids. CDR3 amino acids: CASSPVPDASYEQHF. CDR3 nucleotides: TGTGCCAGCTCACCCGTCCCGGATGCCTCCTACGAGCAGCACTTC.

This clonotype is classed as medium-sized (0.01 to 0.1%). The V call is TRBV20-1, the J call TRBJ1-2; D remains ambiguous. This CDR3 is 12 amino acids long. The germline CDR1 and CDR2 sequences are DFQATT and SNEGSKA (reference sequence). V was pared by 0 bases and J by 7 bases, with 9 bases between. CDR3 sequence: CSARDLLGGYTF. CDR3 sequence (DNA): TGCAGTGCTAGAGATCTTTTGGGTGGCTACACCTTC.

Comments on this clonotype: This could be a read error, since a much larger clone is one nucleotide away. Since the CDR3 does not end with the conserved phenylalanine or tryptophan, this likely comes from a read error. The chain carries TRBV29-1 and TRBJ1-4, with TRBD1 matching over 7 bases. Germline values: CDR1 SQVTM, CDR2 ANQGSEA. The CDR3 extends over 13 amino acids. J lost 7 bases, V lost 5 bases, and 7 bases had no gene match. The CDR3: CSVSGTVVEKLFS. CDR3 coding DNA: TGCAGCGTTTCCGGGACAGTTGTTGAAAAACTGTTTTCT.

The sample holds many counts of this clonotype. V usage is TRBV12-3 or TRBV12-4 and J usage is TRBJ1-1; 9 bases map to TRBD1. The CDR3 is 14 residues long. Losses at the gene ends were 6 bases for V and 5 bases for J; bases not matched to a gene: 7. The CDR3 DNA reads as TGTGCCAGCAGCCATACAGGGGGCAGGACTGAAGCTTTCTTT. Translating gives CASSHTGGRTEAFF.

Note on this clonotype: At one end the junction does not follow the germline gene, possibly because of a read error. This chain uses TRBV20-1 with TRBJ1-2; 8 positions agree with TRBD1. Germline values: CDR1 DFQATT, CDR2 SNEGSKA (reference sequence). This CDR3 region has 14 residues. This chain's CDR3 is CSAPTGQGGYGYAF. The CDR3 nucleotides read TGCAGTGCTCCAACCGGACAGGGAGGTTATGGCTACGCCTTC.

This clonotype was recorded many times. This rearrangement joins TRBV29-1 to TRBJ1-2; 8 bases align to TRBD1. The trim removed 6 bases at V and 4 bases at J, leaving 4 bases unmatched. This CDR3 has 12 amino acids. Germline-derived CDR1 and CDR2 are SQVTM and ANQGSEA. The CDR3 bases are TGCAGCGTCGCCGACAGGGGCTATGGCTACACCTTC. It specifies CSVADRGYGYTF.

CDR3 loop: CASSSPRQGYEQYF. The CDR3 DNA follows: TGTGCCAGCAGTAGCCCCCGACAGGGATACGAGCAGTACTTC. V usage is TRBV6-5 and J usage is TRBJ2-7; 7 bases agree with TRBD1. The germline V gene has CDR1 MNHEY and CDR2 SVGAGI. Germline trimming cut 5 bases from V and 4 bases from J; bases unmatched to any gene: 8. CDR3 length: 14 residues.

This rearrangement joins TRBV20-1 to TRBJ2-2; 8 bases are shared with TRBD2. Germline V gene lookup returns CDR1 DFQATT and CDR2 SNEGSKA (reference sequence). Losses at the gene ends were 2 bases for V and 11 bases for J; bases not matched to a gene: 13. This CDR3 has 15 amino acids. CDR3 sequence (DNA): TGCAGTGCTAGAAAGAGCGGGAGAGACACCGCAGAGCTGTTTTTT. As protein: CSARKSGRDTAELFF.

Comments on this clonotype: A much larger clone is a single base away; this may be a read error. This chain links TRBV4-2 with TRBJ2-7, with TRBD1 matching 8 bases. Germline V lookup: CDR1 LGHNA, CDR2 YNFKEQ. The CDR3 spans 15 residues. CDR3 amino acids: CASSQERTGTYVQYF. CDR3 sequence (DNA): TGTGCCAGCAGCCAAGAACGGACAGGGACCTACGTGCAGTACTTC.